This T cell receptor (delta chain) is from a study of γδ T cells in repeated Plasmodium falciparum infection. Study-level points and caveats: Malian children's Vdelta2-negative repertoires appeared more expanded and less diverse than Australians'.

Flow sorting of PBMC yielded separate Vgamma9/Vdelta2+ and Vdelta2-negative gammadelta T cell populations for bulk repertoire analysis. This clone was counted ten times or more. Its antigen is not known. Only one base separates this from a far larger clonotype, so it likely reflects a read error. Other DNA sequences of this sample code for an identical CDR3. TCRdb reprocessed the multiplex PCR reads using CATT. The sample holds some 100,000 delta-chain clones; roughly 1.4% are singletons and the top ten take more than 7%. This CDR3 comprises 19 residues. Per germline, CDR1 GEAIGNYY and CDR2 EKD. After removal of 1 base from V and 3 bases from J, the junction contained 19 bases not matched to a gene.

Sequenced sample: gamma-delta T cells from blood. The TCR was taken from a pool of human donors (malaria-infected and uninfected, not separated). The chain combines TRDV2 with TRDJ1, with 7 bases fitting TRDD3. CDR3 nucleotide sequence: TGTGCCTGTGACACATTGCGTGGGGGACACCCTTTCGAACCCGATAAACTCATCTTT. Amino acids: CACDTLRGGHPFEPDKLIF.